This T cell receptor beta chain emerged from a study of shared clonotypes between healthy human individuals. The length of the CDR3 is 16 residues. Germline V gene sequence: CDR1 MNHEY, CDR2 SVGAGI. The V and J ends lost 1 base and 3 bases, in that order; junction bases with no gene match: 4. Every immunoSEQ plate was one replicate of a subset's evenly spread DNA. Profiled with immunoSEQ multiplex PCR; TCRdb holds only in-frame clones, not every one. The sample comprises 1.5 million to 1.9 million clones, approximately 98% of which are singletons, and 0.45% rests with the top ten. Material for sequencing was naive CD4+ T cells sorted from blood. Stated subset: CD45RA+ positively selected. J is TRBJ2-3 and V is TRBV6-5; 10 bases fit TRBD1. The clonotype originates from a man aged 30 to 45 in good health. DNA for the CDR3: TGTGCCAGCAGTTACTGGGGACAGGGGAAGACAGATACGCAGTATTTT. Translating it yields CASSYWGQGKTDTQYF.